A selection of T cell receptor beta chains follows, all from one sample in a study of blood T cell repertoires in COVID-19. Generated by immunoSEQ multiplex PCR, the TCRdb table keeps only in-frame clones and is missing some. Here the sample spans 20,000 to 25,000 clones, about 90% being singletons. The material sequenced was peripheral blood. All receptors come from an elderly woman with active COVID-19. The CDR3 runs from the conserved cysteine through the conserved F or W. The D gene is left open where the match is weak. Where a row states a size, it is once, few, many or the class of an expanded clone; other rows omit it.

clone_size d_call j_call v_call cdr3_nt cdr3_aa
NA TRBD1 TRBJ1-2 TRBV19 TGTGCCAGCACGGCAGGACGGGACAGGAATAACTATGGCTACACCTTC CASTAGRDRNNYGYTF
NA NA TRBJ2-1 TRBV7-2 TGTGCCAGCAGCTTAGGCTCCCGCTCGGATGAGCAGTTCTTC CASSLGSRSDEQFF
NA NA TRBJ2-3 TRBV10-1 TGCGCCTGGCCAGGGGAGTATTTT CAWPGEYF
NA NA TRBJ1-1 TRBV19 TGTGCCAGTATGGCGGACTTGAACACTGAAGCTTTCTTT CASMADLNTEAFF
NA NA TRBJ1-2 TRBV5-4 TGTGCCAGCAGCCACCGGGATTCTAACTATGGCTACACCTTC CASSHRDSNYGYTF
NA NA TRBJ2-2 TRBV5-1 TGCGCCAGCAGCTATGGGCAGGGTAGCGGGGAGCTGTTTTTT CASSYGQGSGELFF
NA TRBD1 TRBJ2-7 TRBV6-1 TGTGCCAGCAGTGAAGTATTATTGGGACAGGGGATGGACGAGCAGTACTTC CASSEVLLGQGMDEQYF
NA TRBD1 TRBJ2-6 TRBV19 TGTGCCAGTAGTACAGGGGGAACTGGGGCCAACGTCCTGACTTTC CASSTGGTGANVLTF
NA TRBD2 TRBJ2-3 TRBV7-3 TGTGCCAGCAGCTACCTAGCGGCGAGCACAGATACGCAGTATTTT CASSYLAASTDTQYF
NA NA TRBJ2-7 TRBV25-1 TGTGCCAGCATCGGTCAGGGGCAGAATAAGTTAAGCTACGAGCAGTACTTC CASIGQGQNKLSYEQYF
NA NA TRBJ2-3 TRBV5-1 TGCGCCAGCAGCTTGGAAGGCAGGGCCCCAGATACGCAGTATTTT CASSLEGRAPDTQYF
NA TRBD2 TRBJ2-1 TRBV7-2 TGTGCCAGCAGCTTAAGTAGCGGGGGGGCAAATGAGCAGTTCTTC CASSLSSGGANEQFF
NA NA TRBJ2-3 TRBV6-2/TRBV6-3 TGTGCCAGCAGTTACCTCAGGGGAGATACGCAGTATTTT CASSYLRGDTQYF
NA NA TRBJ1-1 TRBV15 TGTGCCACCAGCAGAGATAAGGGGTTTGAAACTTTCTTT CATSRDKGFETFF
NA TRBD1 TRBJ2-2 TRBV7-8 TGTGCCAGCAGCTTGGGACAGGGGGTAGGCGGGGAGCTGTTTTTT CASSLGQGVGGELFF
NA NA TRBJ1-2 TRBV18 TGTGCCAGCTCAGCTCTAGGGACGGACTATTATGGCTACACCTTC CASSALGTDYYGYTF
NA TRBD1 TRBJ1-2 TRBV19 TGTGCCACCAGCGACAGGGGGACTGGCTACACCTTC CATSDRGTGYTF
NA TRBD1 TRBJ1-1 TRBV5-8 TGTGCCAGCAGCCGGCGGACAGGGTGGGGTGAAGCTTTCTTT CASSRRTGWGEAFF
NA TRBD1 TRBJ1-2 TRBV27 TGTGCCAGCAGGGGTCGGACAGGAGCTAACTATGGCTACACCTTC CASRGRTGANYGYTF
NA NA TRBJ2-5 TRBV30 TGTGCCTGGAGAAGGCGGGGAAGTCTGGAGACCCAGTACTTC CAWRRRGSLETQYF
NA NA TRBJ1-2 TRBV4-1 TGCGCCAGCAGCCAAGAAAGGTCCGGGTATGGCTACACCTTC CASSQERSGYGYTF
once NA TRBJ2-2 TRBV3-1/TRBV3-2 TGTGCCAGCAGCCCAGGTGTAGGTGCCGGGGAGCTGTTTTTT CASSPGVGAGELFF
NA NA TRBJ2-2 TRBV3-1/TRBV3-2 TGTGCCAGCACGCCGGGGGTCGGGGAGCTGTTTTTT CASTPGVGELFF
NA NA TRBJ2-3 TRBV7-9 TGTGCCAGTGTAGAAGGGGCTGCCGGAGATACGCAGTATTTT CASVEGAAGDTQYF
few TRBD1 TRBJ1-5 TRBV6-6 TGTGCCAGCAACGACAGGGGGCGGGAGCCCCAGCATTTT CASNDRGREPQHF
NA NA TRBJ2-3 TRBV5-1 TGCGCCAGCAGCTTGGCACAGAGCACAGATACGCAGTATTTT CASSLAQSTDTQYF
NA TRBD1 TRBJ2-3 TRBV5-1 TGCGCCAGCAGGCAGGGACAGGGCGCGTCAGATACGCAGTATTTT CASRQGQGASDTQYF
NA NA TRBJ2-7 TRBV3-1/TRBV3-2 TGTGCCAGCAGCCAAGTTCAACACAGGGATAGCTCCTACGAGCAGTACTTC CASSQVQHRDSSYEQYF
NA NA TRBJ2-1 TRBV6-5 TGTGCCAGCAGATTGACGGGTAGCTCCTACAATGAGCAGTTCTTC CASRLTGSSYNEQFF
NA TRBD1 TRBJ2-2 TRBV4-2 TGTGCCAGCAGCCAAGATTCCGGGACAGGGAACCTGGAGCTGTTTTTT CASSQDSGTGNLELFF
NA TRBD1 TRBJ2-6 TRBV5-1 TGCGCCAGCAGCTGGGGACAGGGACTCTCTGGGGCCAACGTCCTGACTTTC CASSWGQGLSGANVLTF
NA TRBD1 TRBJ2-5 TRBV5-1 TGCGCCAGCAGCTTAGGACAGGGACTTGAGACCCAGTACTTC CASSLGQGLETQYF
once NA TRBJ2-7 TRBV15 TGTGCCACCAGTACAGGGTTGTACGAGCAGTACTTC CATSTGLYEQYF
NA TRBD2 TRBJ2-3 TRBV5-1 TGCGCCAGCAGCCGCGGGAGCAAGCAGTATTTT CASSRGSKQYF
NA NA TRBJ1-2 TRBV4-3 TGCGCCAGCAGCCAAGATCTGGCAGGATATGGCTACACCTTC CASSQDLAGYGYTF
NA NA TRBJ1-1 TRBV24-1 TGTGCCACCAGTGATTTGGCAGCGGACGGGAACACTGAAGCTTTCTTT CATSDLAADGNTEAFF
NA NA TRBJ1-2 TRBV25-1 TGTGCCAGCAGTGAAGGACAGCTCTATGGCTACACCTTC CASSEGQLYGYTF
NA TRBD2 TRBJ2-1 TRBV29-1 TGCAGCTTCCCGGGGGGGACTCCGAGCTCCTACAATGAGCAGTTCTTC CSFPGGTPSSYNEQFF
few TRBD1 TRBJ1-6 TRBV7-9 TGTGCCAGTAGGACAGGATCCTCACCCCTCCACTTT CASRTGSSPLHF
NA TRBD2 TRBJ2-5 TRBV7-8 TGTGCCAGCAGCTTAGTGCGGCCACGACTAGCGGGGGCCCAAGAGACCCAGTACTTC CASSLVRPRLAGAQETQYF
NA NA TRBJ2-3 TRBV27 TGTGCCAGCAGTTTATTGCTCCGCGGAGATACGCAGTATTTT CASSLLLRGDTQYF
NA NA TRBJ1-1 TRBV5-1 TGCGCCAGCGCTGGCTTGATGAACACTGAAGCTTTCTTT CASAGLMNTEAFF
NA TRBD1 TRBJ1-1 TRBV6-4 TGTGCCAGCAGTGCATCACCGGGACAGACTGAAGCTTTCTTT CASSASPGQTEAFF
NA NA TRBJ2-7 TRBV30 TGTGCCTGGAGTGCGCTTAGGGGCACCTACGAGCAGTACTTC CAWSALRGTYEQYF
NA TRBD1 TRBJ2-1 TRBV25-1 TGTGCCAGCAGTGAAACAGGGGTAGAGCAGTTCTTC CASSETGVEQFF
NA NA TRBJ2-5 TRBV6-2/TRBV6-3 TGTGCCAGCAGTTACTCAGGAGGGGCCGTCACCAGGGAGACCCAGTACTTC CASSYSGGAVTRETQYF
NA NA TRBJ2-6 TRBV27 TGTGCCAGCAGCCTCACAGGGATCGGGGCCAACGTCCTGACTTTC CASSLTGIGANVLTF
NA TRBD2 TRBJ2-1 TRBV9 TGTGCCAGCAGCTCCCGACTAGCGGGACACAATGAGCAGTTCTTC CASSSRLAGHNEQFF
NA NA TRBJ1-1 TRBV2 TGTGCCCGTGGACAAACTGTGGGAACAGTGAACACTGAAGCTTTCTTT CARGQTVGTVNTEAFF
NA NA TRBJ1-5 TRBV12-3/TRBV12-4 TGTGCCAGCACCCAGGACAGTAATCAGCCCCAGCATTTT CASTQDSNQPQHF
NA TRBD2 TRBJ2-2 TRBV5-6 TGTGCCAGCAGCTTGCTCCTAGCGGGGGGGCAGAACACCGGGGAGCTGTTTTTT CASSLLLAGGQNTGELFF
once NA TRBJ2-5 TRBV6-2/TRBV6-3 TGTGCCAGCAGCCCCGGGACACGGGGGACCCAGTACTTC CASSPGTRGTQYF
NA NA TRBJ2-5 TRBV3-1/TRBV3-2 TGTGCCAGCAGCCAAGATAGGCAGGGTGGCGAGACCCAGTACTTC CASSQDRQGGETQYF